This T cell receptor beta chain was sequenced for a study of blood T cell repertoires in COVID-19. Sequenced by immunoSEQ multiplex PCR; TCRdb stores in-frame clones only, minus some. The profile shows some 290,000 clones, 70% to 90% of them singletons. Seattle enrolled patients during active infection and tracked them longitudinally. Sequenced sample: peripheral blood. The source of this sequence is a woman in her 30s with COVID-19, enrolled during active disease.

CDR3 sequence reads: CASSLGGGAEYEQYF. The CDR3 DNA reads TGTGCCAGCAGCTTAGGCGGGGGGGCTGAGTACGAGCAGTACTTC. The J gene is TRBJ2-7, the V gene TRBV7-6; 9 bases are shared with TRBD2. This CDR3 is 15 amino acids long. After removal of 1 base from V and 4 bases from J, the junction contained 5 bases not matched to a gene. Germline-derived CDR1 and CDR2 are SGHVS and FNYEAQ.